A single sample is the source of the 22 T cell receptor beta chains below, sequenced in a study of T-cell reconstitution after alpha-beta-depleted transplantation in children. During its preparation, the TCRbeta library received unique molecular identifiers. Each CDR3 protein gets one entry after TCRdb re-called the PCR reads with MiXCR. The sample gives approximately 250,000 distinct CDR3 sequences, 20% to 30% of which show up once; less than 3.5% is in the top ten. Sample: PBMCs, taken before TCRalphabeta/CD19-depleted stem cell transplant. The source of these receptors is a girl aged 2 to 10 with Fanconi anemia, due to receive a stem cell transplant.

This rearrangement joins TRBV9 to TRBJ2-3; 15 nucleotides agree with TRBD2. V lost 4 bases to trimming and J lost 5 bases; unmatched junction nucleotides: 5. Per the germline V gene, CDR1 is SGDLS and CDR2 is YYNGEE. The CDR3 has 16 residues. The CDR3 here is CASSLGLAGGIDTQYF. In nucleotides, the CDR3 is TGTGCCAGCAGCCTCGGACTAGCGGGAGGGATAGATACGCAGTATTTT. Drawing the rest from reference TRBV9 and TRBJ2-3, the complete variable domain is DSGVTQTPKHLITATGQRVTLRCSPRSGDLSVYWYQQSLDQGLQFLIQYYNGEERAKGNILERFSAQQFPDLHSELNLSSLELGDSALYFCASSLGLAGGIDTQYFGPGTRLTVL.

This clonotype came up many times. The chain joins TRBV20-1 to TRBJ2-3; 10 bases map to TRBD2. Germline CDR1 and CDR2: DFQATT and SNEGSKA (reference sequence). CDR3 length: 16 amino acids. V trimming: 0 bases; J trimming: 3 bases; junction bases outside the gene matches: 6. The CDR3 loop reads CSARDPSGGTTDTQYF. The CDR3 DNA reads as TGCAGTGCTAGAGATCCTAGCGGGGGTACGACAGATACGCAGTATTTT.

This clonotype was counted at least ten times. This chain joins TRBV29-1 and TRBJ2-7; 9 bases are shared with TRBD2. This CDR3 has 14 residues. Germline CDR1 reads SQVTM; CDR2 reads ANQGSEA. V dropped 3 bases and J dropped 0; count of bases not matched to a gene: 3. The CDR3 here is CSVEASGNSYEQYF. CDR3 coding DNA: TGCAGCGTTGAGGCTAGCGGGAACTCCTACGAGCAGTACTTC.

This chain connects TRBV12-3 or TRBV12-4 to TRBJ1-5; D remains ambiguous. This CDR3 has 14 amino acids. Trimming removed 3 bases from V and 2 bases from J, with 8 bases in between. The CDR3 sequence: CASSFWQGNQPQHF. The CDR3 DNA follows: TGTGCCAGCAGTTTTTGGCAGGGCAATCAGCCCCAGCATTTT.

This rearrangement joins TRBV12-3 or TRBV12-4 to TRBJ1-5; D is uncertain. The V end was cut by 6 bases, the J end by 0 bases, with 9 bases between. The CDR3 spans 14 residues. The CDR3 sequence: CASRSGHSNQPQHF. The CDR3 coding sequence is TGTGCCAGCAGGTCGGGTCATAGCAATCAGCCCCAGCATTTT.

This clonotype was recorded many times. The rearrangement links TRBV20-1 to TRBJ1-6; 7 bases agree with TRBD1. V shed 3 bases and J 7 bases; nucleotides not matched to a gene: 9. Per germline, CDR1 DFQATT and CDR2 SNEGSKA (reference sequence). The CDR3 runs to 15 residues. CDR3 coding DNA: TGCAGTGCTAGTCTGTCCGGGACAGCAAATTCACCCCTCCACTTT. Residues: CSASLSGTANSPLHF.

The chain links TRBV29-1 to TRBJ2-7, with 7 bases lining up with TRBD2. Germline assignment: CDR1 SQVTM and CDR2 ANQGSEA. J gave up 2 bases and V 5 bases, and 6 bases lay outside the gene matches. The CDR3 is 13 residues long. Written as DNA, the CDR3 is TGCAGCGTTTATGGGAGGGGAACCTACGAGCAGTACTTC. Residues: CSVYGRGTYEQYF.

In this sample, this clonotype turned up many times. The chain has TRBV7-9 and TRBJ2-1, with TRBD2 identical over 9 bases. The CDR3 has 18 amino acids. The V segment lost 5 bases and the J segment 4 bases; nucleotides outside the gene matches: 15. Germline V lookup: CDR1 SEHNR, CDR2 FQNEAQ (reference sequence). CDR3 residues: CASSRPPASGVRYNEQFF. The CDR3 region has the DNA TGTGCCAGCAGCCGACCACCGGCTAGCGGGGTGCGTTACAATGAGCAGTTCTTC.

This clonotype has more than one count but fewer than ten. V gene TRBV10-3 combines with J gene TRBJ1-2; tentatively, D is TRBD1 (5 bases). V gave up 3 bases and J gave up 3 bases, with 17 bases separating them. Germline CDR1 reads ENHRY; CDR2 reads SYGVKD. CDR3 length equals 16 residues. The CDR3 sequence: CAISDGGRGRDYGYTF. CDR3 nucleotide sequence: TGTGCCATCAGTGATGGGGGTAGAGGTAGGGACTATGGCTACACCTTC.

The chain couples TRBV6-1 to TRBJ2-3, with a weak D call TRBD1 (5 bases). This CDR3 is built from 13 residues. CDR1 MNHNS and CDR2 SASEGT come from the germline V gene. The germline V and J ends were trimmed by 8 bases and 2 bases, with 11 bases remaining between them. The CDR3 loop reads CASYRRLTDTQYF. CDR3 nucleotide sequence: TGTGCCAGCTACAGGCGACTCACAGATACGCAGTATTTT.

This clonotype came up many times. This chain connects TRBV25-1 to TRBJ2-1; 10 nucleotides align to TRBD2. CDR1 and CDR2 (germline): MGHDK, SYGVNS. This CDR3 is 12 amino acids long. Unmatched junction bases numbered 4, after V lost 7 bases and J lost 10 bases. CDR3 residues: CASTSGGGEQFF. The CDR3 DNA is TGTGCCAGCACTAGCGGGGGTGGGGAGCAGTTCTTC.

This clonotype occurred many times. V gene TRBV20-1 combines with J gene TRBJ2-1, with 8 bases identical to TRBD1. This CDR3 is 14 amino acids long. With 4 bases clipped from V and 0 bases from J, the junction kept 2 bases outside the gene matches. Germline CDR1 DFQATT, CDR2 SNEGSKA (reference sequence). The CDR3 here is CSAKTGGSYNEQFF. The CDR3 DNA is TGCAGTGCTAAAACAGGGGGCTCCTACAATGAGCAGTTCTTC.

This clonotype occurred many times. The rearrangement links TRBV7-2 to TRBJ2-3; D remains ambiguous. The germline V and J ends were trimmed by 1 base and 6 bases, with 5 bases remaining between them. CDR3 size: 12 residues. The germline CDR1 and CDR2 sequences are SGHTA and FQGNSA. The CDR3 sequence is CASSLGLDTQYF. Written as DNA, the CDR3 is TGTGCCAGCAGCTTAGGACTGGATACGCAGTATTTT.

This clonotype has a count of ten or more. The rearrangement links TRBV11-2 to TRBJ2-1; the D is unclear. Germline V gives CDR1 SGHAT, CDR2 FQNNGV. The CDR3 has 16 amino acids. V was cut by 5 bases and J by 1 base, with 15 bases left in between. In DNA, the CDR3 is TGTGCCAGCAGCCGAGATCGAACCTCTTCCTACAATGAGCAGTTCTTC. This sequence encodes CASSRDRTSSYNEQFF. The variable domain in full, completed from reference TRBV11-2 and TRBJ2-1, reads EAGVAQSPRYKIIEKRQSVAFWCNPISGHATLYWYQQILGQGPKLLIQFQNNGVVDDSQLPKDRFSAERLKGVDSTLKIQPAKLEDSAVYLCASSRDRTSSYNEQFFGPGTRLTVL.

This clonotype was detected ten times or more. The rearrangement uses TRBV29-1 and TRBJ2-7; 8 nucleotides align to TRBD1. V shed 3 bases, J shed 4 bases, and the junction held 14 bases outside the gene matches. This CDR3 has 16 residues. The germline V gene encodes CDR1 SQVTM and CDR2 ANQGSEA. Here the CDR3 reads CSVEESDRGELYEQYF. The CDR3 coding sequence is TGCAGCGTTGAGGAAAGTGACAGGGGAGAACTGTACGAGCAGTACTTC.

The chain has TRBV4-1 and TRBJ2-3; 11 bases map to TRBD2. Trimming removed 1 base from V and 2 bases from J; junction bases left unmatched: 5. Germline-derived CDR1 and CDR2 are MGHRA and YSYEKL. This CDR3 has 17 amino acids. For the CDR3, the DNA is TGCGCCAGCAGCCAAGGCCTAGCGGGAGGTCTCACAGATACGCAGTATTTT. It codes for CASSQGLAGGLTDTQYF.

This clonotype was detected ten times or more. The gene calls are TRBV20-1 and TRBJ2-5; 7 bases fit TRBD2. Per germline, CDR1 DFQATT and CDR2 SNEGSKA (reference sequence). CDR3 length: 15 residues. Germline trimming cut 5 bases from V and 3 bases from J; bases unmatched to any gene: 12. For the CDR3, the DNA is TGCAGTGCTGTCATACTAGCAGCGGGGAAAGAGACCCAGTACTTC. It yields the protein CSAVILAAGKETQYF.

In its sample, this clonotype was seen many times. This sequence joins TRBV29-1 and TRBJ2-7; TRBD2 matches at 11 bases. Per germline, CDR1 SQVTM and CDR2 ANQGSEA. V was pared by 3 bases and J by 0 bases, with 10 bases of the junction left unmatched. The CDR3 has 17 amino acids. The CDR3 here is CSVDDRSGTSGSYEQYF. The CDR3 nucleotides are TGCAGCGTTGACGACCGGTCCGGGACTAGCGGCTCCTACGAGCAGTACTTC.

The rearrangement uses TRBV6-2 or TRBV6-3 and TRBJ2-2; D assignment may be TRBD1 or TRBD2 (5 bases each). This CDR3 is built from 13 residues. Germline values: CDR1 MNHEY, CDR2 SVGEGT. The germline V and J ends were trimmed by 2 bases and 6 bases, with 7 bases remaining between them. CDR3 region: CASSYLGPGELFF. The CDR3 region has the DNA TGTGCCAGCAGTTACCTGGGACCCGGGGAGCTGTTTTTT.

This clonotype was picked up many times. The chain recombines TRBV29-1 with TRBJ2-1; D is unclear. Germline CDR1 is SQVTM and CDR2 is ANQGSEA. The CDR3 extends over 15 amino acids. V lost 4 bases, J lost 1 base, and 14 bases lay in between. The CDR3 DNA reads TGCAGCGTTGTGAGGTTTGGGGTGTCCTACAATGAGCAGTTCTTC. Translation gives CSVVRFGVSYNEQFF.

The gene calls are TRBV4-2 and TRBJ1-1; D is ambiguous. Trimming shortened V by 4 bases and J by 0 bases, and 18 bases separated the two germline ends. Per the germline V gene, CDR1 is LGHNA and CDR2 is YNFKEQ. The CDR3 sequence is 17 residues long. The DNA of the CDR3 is TGTGCCAGCAGCCCGCCGTCTAGTGGGGTAATGAACACTGAAGCTTTCTTT. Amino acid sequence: CASSPPSSGVMNTEAFF.

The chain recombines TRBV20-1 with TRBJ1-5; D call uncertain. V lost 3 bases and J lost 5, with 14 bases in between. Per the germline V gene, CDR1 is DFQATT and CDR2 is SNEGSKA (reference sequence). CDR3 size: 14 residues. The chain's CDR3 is CSARVSSPYQPQHF. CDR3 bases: TGCAGTGCTAGGGTGTCCTCACCATATCAGCCCCAGCATTTT.